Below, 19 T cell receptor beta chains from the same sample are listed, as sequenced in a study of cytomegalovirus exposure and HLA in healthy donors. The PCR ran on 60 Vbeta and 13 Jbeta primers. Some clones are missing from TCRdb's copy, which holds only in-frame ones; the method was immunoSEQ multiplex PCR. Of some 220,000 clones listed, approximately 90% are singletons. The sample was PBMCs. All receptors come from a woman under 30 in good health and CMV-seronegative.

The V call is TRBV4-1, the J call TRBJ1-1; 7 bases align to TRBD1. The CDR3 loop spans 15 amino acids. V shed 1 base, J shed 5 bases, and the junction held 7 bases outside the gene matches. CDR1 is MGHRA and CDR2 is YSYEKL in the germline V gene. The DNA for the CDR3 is TGCGCCAGCAGCCAAGCCCCGACAGGGAGGACTGAAGCTTTCTTT. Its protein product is CASSQAPTGRTEAFF.

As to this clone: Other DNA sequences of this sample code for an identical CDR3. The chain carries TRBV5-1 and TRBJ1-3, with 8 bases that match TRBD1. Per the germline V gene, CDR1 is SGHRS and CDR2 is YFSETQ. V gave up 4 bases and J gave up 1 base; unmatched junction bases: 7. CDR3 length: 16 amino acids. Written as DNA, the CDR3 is TGCGCCAGCAGCCCCCGACAGGGGAATTCTGGAAACACCATATATTTT. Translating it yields CASSPRQGNSGNTIYF.

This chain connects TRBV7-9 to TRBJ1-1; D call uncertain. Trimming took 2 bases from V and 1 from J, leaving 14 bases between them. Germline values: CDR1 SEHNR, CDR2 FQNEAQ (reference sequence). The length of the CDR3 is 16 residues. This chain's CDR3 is CASSLWRLSGNTEAFF. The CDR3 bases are TGTGCCAGCAGCTTATGGCGATTATCAGGGAACACTGAAGCTTTCTTT.

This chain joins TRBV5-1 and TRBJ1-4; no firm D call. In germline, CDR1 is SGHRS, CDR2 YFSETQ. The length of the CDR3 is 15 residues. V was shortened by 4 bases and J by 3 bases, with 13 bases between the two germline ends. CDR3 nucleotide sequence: TGCGCCAGCAGCGGAATTTCCGGGGCTAATGAAAAACTGTTTTTT. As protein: CASSGISGANEKLFF.

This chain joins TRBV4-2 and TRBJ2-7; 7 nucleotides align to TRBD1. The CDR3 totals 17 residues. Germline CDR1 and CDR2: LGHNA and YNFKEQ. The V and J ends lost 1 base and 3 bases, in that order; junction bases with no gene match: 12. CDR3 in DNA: TGTGCCAGCAGCCAAGTAAGTCGACAGGGCATGAGCTACGAGCAGTACTTC. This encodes CASSQVSRQGMSYEQYF.

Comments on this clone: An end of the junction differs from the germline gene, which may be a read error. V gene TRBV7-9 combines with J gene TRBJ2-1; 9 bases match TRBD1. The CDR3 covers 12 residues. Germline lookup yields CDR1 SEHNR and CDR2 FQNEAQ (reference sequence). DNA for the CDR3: TGTGCCAGCAGCGGGACAGGGCGGAGGGAAATCTTC. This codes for CASSGTGRREIF.

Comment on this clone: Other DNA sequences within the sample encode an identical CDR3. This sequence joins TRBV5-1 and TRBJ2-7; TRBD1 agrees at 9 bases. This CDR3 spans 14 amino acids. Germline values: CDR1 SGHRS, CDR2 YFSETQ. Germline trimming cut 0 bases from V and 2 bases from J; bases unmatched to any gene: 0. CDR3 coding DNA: TGCGCCAGCAGCTTGGGGGACAGGGCCTACGAGCAGTACTTC. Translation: CASSLGDRAYEQYF. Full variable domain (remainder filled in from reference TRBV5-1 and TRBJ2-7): KAGVTQTPRYLIKTRGQQVTLSCSPISGHRSVSWYQQTPGQGLQFLFEYFSETQRNKGNFPGRFSGRQFSNSRSEMNVSTLELGDSALYLCASSLGDRAYEQYFGPGTRLTVT.

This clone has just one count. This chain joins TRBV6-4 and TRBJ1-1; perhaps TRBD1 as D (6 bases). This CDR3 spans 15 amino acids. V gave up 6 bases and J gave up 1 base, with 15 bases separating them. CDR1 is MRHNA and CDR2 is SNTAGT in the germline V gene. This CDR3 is CASSVDSDRNTEAFF. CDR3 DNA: TGTGCCAGCAGCGTGGACAGCGACAGGAACACTGAAGCTTTCTTT.

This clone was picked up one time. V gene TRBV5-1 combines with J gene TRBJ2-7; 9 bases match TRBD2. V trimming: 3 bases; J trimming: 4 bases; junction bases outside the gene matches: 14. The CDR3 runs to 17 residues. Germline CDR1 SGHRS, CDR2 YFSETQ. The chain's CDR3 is CASSSGGGGGALYEQYF. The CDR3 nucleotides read TGCGCCAGCAGCTCAGGGGGGGGCGGGGGGGCTCTATACGAGCAGTACTTC. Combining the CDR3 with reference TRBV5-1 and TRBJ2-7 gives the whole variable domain KAGVTQTPRYLIKTRGQQVTLSCSPISGHRSVSWYQQTPGQGLQFLFEYFSETQRNKGNFPGRFSGRQFSNSRSEMNVSTLELGDSALYLCASSSGGGGGALYEQYFGPGTRLTVT.

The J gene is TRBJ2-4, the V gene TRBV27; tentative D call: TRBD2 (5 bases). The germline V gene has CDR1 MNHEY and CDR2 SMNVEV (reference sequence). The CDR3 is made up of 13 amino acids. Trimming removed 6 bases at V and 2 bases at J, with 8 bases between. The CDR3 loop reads CASRERTKNIQYF. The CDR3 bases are TGTGCCAGCAGGGAGCGGACCAAAAACATTCAGTACTTC.

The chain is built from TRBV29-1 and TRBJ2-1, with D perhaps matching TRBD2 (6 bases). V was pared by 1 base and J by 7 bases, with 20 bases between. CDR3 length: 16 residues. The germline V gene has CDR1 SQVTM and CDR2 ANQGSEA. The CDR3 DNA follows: TGCAGCGTTGAAGGTGTGAGAACGGGAGTTAATAATGAGCAGTTCTTC. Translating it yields CSVEGVRTGVNNEQFF.

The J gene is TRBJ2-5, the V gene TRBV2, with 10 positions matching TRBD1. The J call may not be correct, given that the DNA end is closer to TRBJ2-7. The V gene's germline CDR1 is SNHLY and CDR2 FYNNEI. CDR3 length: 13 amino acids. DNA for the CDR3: TGTGCCAGCATTCGGGACAGGGGCTACGAGCAGTACTTC. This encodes CASIRDRGYEQYF.

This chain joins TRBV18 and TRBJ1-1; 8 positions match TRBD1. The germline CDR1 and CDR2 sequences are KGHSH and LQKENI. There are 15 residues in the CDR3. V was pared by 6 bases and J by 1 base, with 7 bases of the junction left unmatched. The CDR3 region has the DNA TGTGCCAGCTCTCGGACAGGGACTGAGAACACTGAAGCTTTCTTT. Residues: CASSRTGTENTEAFF.

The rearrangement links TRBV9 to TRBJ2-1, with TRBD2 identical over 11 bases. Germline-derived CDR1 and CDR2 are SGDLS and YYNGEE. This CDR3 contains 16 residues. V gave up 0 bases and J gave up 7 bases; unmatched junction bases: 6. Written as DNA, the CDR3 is TGTGCCAGCAGCGTAGTACTAGCGGGAGTCTTAAATGAGCAGTTCTTC. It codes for CASSVVLAGVLNEQFF.

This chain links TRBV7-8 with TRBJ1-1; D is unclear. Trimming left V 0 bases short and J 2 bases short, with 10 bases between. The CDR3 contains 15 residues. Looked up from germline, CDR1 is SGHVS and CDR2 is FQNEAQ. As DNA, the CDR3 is TGTGCCAGCAGCTTAGCAACCACACTAAACACTGAAGCTTTCTTT. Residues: CASSLATTLNTEAFF.

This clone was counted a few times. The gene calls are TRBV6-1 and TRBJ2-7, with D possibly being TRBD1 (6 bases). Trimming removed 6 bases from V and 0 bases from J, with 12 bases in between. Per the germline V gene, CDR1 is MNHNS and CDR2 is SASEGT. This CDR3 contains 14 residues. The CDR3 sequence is CASRSGTTSYEQYF. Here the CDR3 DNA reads TGTGCCAGCAGGTCCGGGACAACCTCCTACGAGCAGTACTTC.

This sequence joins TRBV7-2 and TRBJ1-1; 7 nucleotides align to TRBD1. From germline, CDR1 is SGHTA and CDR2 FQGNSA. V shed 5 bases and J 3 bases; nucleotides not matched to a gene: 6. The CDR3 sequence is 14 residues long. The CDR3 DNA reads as TGTGCCAGCAGCCCCGACAGGGCCTACACTGAAGCTTTCTTT. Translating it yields CASSPDRAYTEAFF.

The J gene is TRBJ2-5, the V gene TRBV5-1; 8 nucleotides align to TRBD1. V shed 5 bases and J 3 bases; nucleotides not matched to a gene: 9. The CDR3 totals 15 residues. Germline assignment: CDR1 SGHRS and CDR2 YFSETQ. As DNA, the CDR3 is TGCGCCAGCAGAGGGAACGGACAGGGAAAAGAGACCCAGTACTTC. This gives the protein CASRGNGQGKETQYF. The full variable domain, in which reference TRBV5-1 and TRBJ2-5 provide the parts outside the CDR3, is KAGVTQTPRYLIKTRGQQVTLSCSPISGHRSVSWYQQTPGQGLQFLFEYFSETQRNKGNFPGRFSGRQFSNSRSEMNVSTLELGDSALYLCASRGNGQGKETQYFGPGTRLLVL.

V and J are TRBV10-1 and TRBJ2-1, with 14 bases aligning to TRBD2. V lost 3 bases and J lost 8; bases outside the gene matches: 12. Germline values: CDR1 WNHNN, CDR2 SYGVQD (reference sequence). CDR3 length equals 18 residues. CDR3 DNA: TGCGCCAGCAGTGAATCCCGACTAGCGGGAGGGCAGGGAGATGAGCAGTTCTTC. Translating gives CASSESRLAGGQGDEQFF.